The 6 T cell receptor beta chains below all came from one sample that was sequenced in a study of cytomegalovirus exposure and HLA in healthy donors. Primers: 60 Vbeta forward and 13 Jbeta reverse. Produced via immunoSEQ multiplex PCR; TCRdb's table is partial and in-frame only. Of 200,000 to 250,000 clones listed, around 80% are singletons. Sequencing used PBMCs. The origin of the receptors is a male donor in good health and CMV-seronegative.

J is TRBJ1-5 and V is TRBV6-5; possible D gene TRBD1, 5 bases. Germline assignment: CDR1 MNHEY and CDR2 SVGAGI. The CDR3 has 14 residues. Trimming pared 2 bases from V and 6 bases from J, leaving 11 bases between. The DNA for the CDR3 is TGTGCCAGCAGTTACGGCGGGGGAAGTCAGCCCCAGCATTTT. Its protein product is CASSYGGGSQPQHF.

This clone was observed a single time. The CDR3 DNA sequence: TGTGCCAGCAGCCAAGATATGGGACTAGCGGGAGCGGGGGGAGAGACCCAGTACTTC. Its protein product is CASSQDMGLAGAGGETQYF. The V gene is TRBV14, the J gene TRBJ2-5; the match to TRBD2 covers 14 bases. Trimming took 0 bases from V and 4 from J; bases not matched to a gene: 10. The CDR3 length is 19 residues. Germline assignment: CDR1 SGHDN and CDR2 FVKESK.

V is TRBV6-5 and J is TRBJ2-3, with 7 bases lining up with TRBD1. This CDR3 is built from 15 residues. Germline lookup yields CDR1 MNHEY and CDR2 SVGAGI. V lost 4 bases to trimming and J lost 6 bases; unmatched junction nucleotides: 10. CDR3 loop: CASSFFHKGADTQYF. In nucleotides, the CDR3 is TGTGCCAGCAGTTTCTTTCATAAGGGGGCTGATACGCAGTATTTT.

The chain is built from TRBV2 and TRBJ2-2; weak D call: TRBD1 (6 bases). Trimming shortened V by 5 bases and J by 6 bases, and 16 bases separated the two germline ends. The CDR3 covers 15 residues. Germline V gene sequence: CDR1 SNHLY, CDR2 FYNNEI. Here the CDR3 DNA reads TGTGCCAGCAGTCCTGGCTTAGGGGGTGCCGGGGAGCTGTTTTTT. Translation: CASSPGLGGAGELFF.

CDR3 coding DNA: TGTGCCAGCAGCCGAGGGTCTCGCTACACCTTC. Its protein is CASSRGSRYTF. The genes are TRBV14 and TRBJ1-2; D call uncertain. V was trimmed by 4 bases and J by 9 bases, leaving 9 bases between them. The CDR3 runs to 11 residues. CDR1 is SGHDN, CDR2 FVKESK, per germline.

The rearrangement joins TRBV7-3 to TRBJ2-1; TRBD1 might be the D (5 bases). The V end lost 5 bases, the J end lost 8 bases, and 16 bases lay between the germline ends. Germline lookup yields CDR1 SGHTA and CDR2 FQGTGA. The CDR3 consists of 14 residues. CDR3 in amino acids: CASSQGVRQHEQFF. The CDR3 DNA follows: TGTGCCAGCAGCCAAGGGGTGCGACAGCATGAGCAGTTCTTC. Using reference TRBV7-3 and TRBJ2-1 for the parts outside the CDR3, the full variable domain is GAGVSQTPSNKVTEKGKYVELRCDPISGHTALYWYRQSLGQGPEFLIYFQGTGAADDSGLPNDRFFAVRPEGSVSTLKIQRTERGDSAVYLCASSQGVRQHEQFFGPGTRLTVL.